This T cell receptor beta chain was captured in a study of blood T cell repertoires in COVID-19 (dated by TCRdb to 2018 to 2020). Study-wide context: Samples from collaborators originated in the United States, Italy and Spain and spanned both the acute and convalescent phases of COVID-19. HLA class I and class II types, where available, came from metadata supplied by the sample provider rather than from assay-based typing. Subjects who had been exposed to COVID-19, were actively infected with it, or had recovered from it provided the deeply sampled blood TCRbeta repertoires that made up the dataset. Samples were obtained from the ongoing ImmuneRACE study (first 160 participants) and from approximately 1,200 subjects provided by 6 global collaborators. The repertoires were released in a freely available public database intended as a resource for research on the immune response to SARS-CoV-2. Sample metadata almost always included a de-identified subject ID, COVID-19 status, age in years and sex. The prospective study material was composed of cDNA or gDNA derived from T cells, B-cell-depleted T cells, or PBMCs.

TCRbeta CDR3 regions were amplified from genomic DNA using the immunoSEQ Assay, a bias-controlled multiplex PCR. The authors' analysis ran thus. Within the assay, amplification of reference gene primers was used to estimate how many nucleated cells each sample contained. To quantify the absolute abundance of each unique TCRbeta CDR3 rearrangement, sequence reads were collapsed and filtered. For each sample, productive Simpson clonality was calculated as the square root of Simpson's diversity index across productive rearrangements. Entries here come from immuneACCESS through TCRdb and include only in-frame sequences with V and J called. Some clones fail to appear in such tables; in the studies checked, an unresolved V gene covers under half of the shortfall, and the cause of the remainder is unknown. The DNA gave D and trimming, while V, J and clone size come from that table. Recorded for this sample are over 75,000 clones; approximately 86% of them occurred a single time. The ten largest make up around 2% of the sample.

One collaborating source in Seattle enrolled patients while the patients were actively infected and followed the patients over time throughout the course of disease. Collaborating institutions collected whole blood in K2EDTA tubes following their own protocols. Collaborator samples were shipped for TCRbeta analysis as frozen whole blood, isolated PBMCs, or DNA extracted from either sample type. A word on this clone: What antigen it recognizes has not been identified. No base qualities exist here, and no much larger clone lies one base off it.

The CDR3 sequence holds 16 residues, the cysteine and phenylalanine included. CDR3 DNA only is kept here, 48 bases in frame from base 1. V drops 5 bases and J drops 3 bases, leaving 17 bases in between. The germline V gene (reference sequence) supplies CDR1 LNHDA and CDR2 SQIVND. Study-level results and caveats: The quantity of clinical and demographic metadata differed by source and by participant and was supplied without curation.

The V and J segments used are TRBV19 and TRBJ1-5; the D gene is not confidently resolved. The receptor was derived from a man in his fifties with COVID-19, enrolled during active disease. Input material: peripheral blood. CDR3 region: CASSFFQTSNNQPQHF. DNA sequence: TGTGCCAGTAGTTTCTTTCAAACCTCTAACAATCAGCCCCAGCATTTT.